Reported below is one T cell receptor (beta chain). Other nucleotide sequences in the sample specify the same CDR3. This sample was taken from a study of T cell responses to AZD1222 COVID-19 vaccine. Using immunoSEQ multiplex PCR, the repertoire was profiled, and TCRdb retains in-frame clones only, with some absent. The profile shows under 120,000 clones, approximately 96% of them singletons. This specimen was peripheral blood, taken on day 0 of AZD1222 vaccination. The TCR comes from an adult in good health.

The CDR3 DNA reads as TGTGCCACCAGCAGAGACAACTCTGGGGCCAACGTCCTGACTTTC. This translates into CATSRDNSGANVLTF. The chain carries TRBV15 and TRBJ2-6; no firm D call. In germline, CDR1 is LNHNV, CDR2 YYDKDF (reference sequence). The CDR3 has 15 amino acids. Trimming pared 0 bases from V and 0 bases from J, leaving 3 bases between.